These 5 T cell receptor beta chains were sequenced from one sample in a study of shared clonotypes between healthy human individuals. Only in-frame clones appear in the TCRdb table, and some are missing; sequencing was by immunoSEQ multiplex PCR. This table holds 2.5 million or so clones, approximately 92% found once. Sequencing was performed on naive CD4+ T cells sorted from blood. Subset noted: CD45RA+ positively selected. All receptors derive from a man aged 18 to 30 in good health.

V is TRBV19 and J is TRBJ2-2, with 7 bases lining up with TRBD2. The CDR3 runs 16 residues. CDR1 is LNHDA, CDR2 SQIVND, per germline (reference sequence). V dropped 6 bases and J dropped 6; count of bases not matched to a gene: 13. CDR3 nucleotide sequence: TGTGCCAGTAGCCCGGGAGGAACCACGAGGGCCGGGGAGCTGTTTTTT. Translated, it gives CASSPGGTTRAGELFF.

V gene TRBV5-1 combines with J gene TRBJ2-1; 8 bases align to TRBD2. Per the germline V gene, CDR1 is SGHRS and CDR2 is YFSETQ. V dropped 3 bases and J dropped 4; count of bases not matched to a gene: 6. The CDR3 runs to 15 residues. CDR3 coding DNA: TGCGCCAGCAGCTCTGCGGGGGGTTCGTACAATGAGCAGTTCTTC. Its translation: CASSSAGGSYNEQFF. The whole variable domain, filled in from reference TRBV5-1 and TRBJ2-1, reads KAGVTQTPRYLIKTRGQQVTLSCSPISGHRSVSWYQQTPGQGLQFLFEYFSETQRNKGNFPGRFSGRQFSNSRSEMNVSTLELGDSALYLCASSSAGGSYNEQFFGPGTRLTVL.

V gene TRBV6-1 combines with J gene TRBJ1-1; D might be TRBD1 (5 bases). The CDR3 consists of 12 residues. The germline CDR1 and CDR2 sequences are MNHNS and SASEGT. Trimming removed 11 bases from V and 11 bases from J, with 21 bases in between. The CDR3 coding sequence is TGTGCCTCTGGCAGGGTTGCGGCCTATGCTTTCTTT. It translates to CASGRVAAYAFF.

In its sample, this clone was seen once. This CDR3 is CASSTLPDFTINYGYTF. In DNA form, the CDR3 reads TGTGCCAGCAGTACACTACCGGACTTTACTATTAACTATGGCTACACCTTC. The gene calls are TRBV28 and TRBJ1-2, with D unclear. V lost 5 bases and J lost 1, with 20 bases in between. The CDR3 consists of 17 residues. Germline V gene sequence: CDR1 MDHEN, CDR2 SYDVKM.

V is TRBV4-1 and J is TRBJ2-4; a possible D gene is TRBD1 (6 bases). The CDR3 is 15 residues long. CDR1 is MGHRA, CDR2 YSYEKL, per germline. V shed 0 bases and J shed 1 base, with 7 bases lying between them. CDR3 in amino acids: CASSQERGAKNIQYF. CDR3 nucleotides: TGCGCCAGCAGCCAAGAGAGGGGGGCCAAAAACATTCAGTACTTC.